The sequence of this T cell receptor beta chain was determined in a study of molecular identifiers for immune sequencing clone quantification. This clonotype was found many times. Preparation of the bulk TCR libraries relied on previously described methods and listed TCR primers. One entry per CDR3 protein results from TCRdb running MiXCR on the PCR reads. Of over 300,000 distinct CDR3 sequences in the sample, about a quarter were seen once. V trimming: 1 base; J trimming: 3 bases; junction bases outside the gene matches: 3. Germline V gene data show CDR1 as SGHKS and CDR2 as YYEKEE (reference sequence). This CDR3 is 14 amino acids long.

The sequence was obtained from a human donor in good health. Some libraries in this study had Jurkat cell RNA spiked in. Sequencing was carried out using naive CD8+ T cells from blood, with Jurkat cell RNA spiked in. Subset reported: FACS-sorted CD8+CD4-CCR7+CD45RA+ naive T cells. This chain connects TRBV5-5 to TRBJ2-7, with TRBD1 identical over 8 bases. In nucleotides, the CDR3 is TGTGCCAGCAGCTTGCCGGGACAGGACTACGAGCAGTACTTC. It is translated as CASSLPGQDYEQYF.